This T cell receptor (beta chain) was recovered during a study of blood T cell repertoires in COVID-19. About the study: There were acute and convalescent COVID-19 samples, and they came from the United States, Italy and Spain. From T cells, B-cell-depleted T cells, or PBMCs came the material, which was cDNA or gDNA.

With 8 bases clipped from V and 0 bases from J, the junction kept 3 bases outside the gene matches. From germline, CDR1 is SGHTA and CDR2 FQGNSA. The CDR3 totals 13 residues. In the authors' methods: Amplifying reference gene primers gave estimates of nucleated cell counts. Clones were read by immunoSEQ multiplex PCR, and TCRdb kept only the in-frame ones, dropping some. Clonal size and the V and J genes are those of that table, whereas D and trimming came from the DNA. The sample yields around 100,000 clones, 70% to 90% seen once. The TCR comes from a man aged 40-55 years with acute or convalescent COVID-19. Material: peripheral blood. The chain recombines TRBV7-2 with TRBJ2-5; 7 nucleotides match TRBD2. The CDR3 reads CASGGGYQETQYF. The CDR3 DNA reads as TGTGCCAGCGGGGGGGGGTACCAAGAGACCCAGTACTTC.